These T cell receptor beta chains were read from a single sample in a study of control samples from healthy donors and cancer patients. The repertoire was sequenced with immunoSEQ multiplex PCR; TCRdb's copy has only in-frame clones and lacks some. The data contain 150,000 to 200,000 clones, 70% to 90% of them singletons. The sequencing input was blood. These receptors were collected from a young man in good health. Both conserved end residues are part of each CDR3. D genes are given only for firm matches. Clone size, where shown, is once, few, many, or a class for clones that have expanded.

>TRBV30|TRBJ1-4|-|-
TGTGCCTGGAGTCCTTACAGGGAGACTAATGAAAAACTGTTTTTT
CAWSPYRETNEKLFF
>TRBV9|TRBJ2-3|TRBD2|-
TGTGCCAGCAGCGTGAGACTAGCGGAAGATACGCAGTATTTT
CASSVRLAEDTQYF
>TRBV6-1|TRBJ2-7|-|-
TGTGCCAGCAGTGAGGCTGCCTACGAGCAGTACTTC
CASSEAAYEQYF
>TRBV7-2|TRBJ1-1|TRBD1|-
TGTGCCAGCAGCTTAGGACAGGGGGCAGGGGAAGCTTTCTTT
CASSLGQGAGEAFF
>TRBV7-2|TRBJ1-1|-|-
TGTGCCAGCAGCTTAGCCCCCAGGATGAACACTGAAGCTTTCTTT
CASSLAPRMNTEAFF
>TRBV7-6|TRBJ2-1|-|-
TGTGCCAGCAGCTTATCTAGGACGGTCGGGGGTGAGCAGTTCTTC
CASSLSRTVGGEQFF
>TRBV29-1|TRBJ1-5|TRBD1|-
TGCAGCGTTGAAGGGCCCCCTACAGGGGGCATGAGTCAGCCCCAGCATTTT
CSVEGPPTGGMSQPQHF
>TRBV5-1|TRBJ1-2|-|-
TGCGCCAGCAGCTTGGCCTTAGGGGGGCTTGGCTACACCTTC
CASSLALGGLGYTF
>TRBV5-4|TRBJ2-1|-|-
TGTGCCAGCAGCCCACCGACCCGGAGGGATGAGCAGTTCTTC
CASSPPTRRDEQFF
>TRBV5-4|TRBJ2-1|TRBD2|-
TGTGCCAGCAGCTCCGGGACTAGCGGGAGAAGGTTCTTC
CASSSGTSGRRFF
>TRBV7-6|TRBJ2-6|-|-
TGTGCCAGCAGCCACGAAAGCGCCGGGGCCAACGTCCTGACTTTC
CASSHESAGANVLTF
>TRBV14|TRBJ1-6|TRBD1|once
TGTGCCAGCAGCCATTCGACAGGGGTAGACGGATCACCCCTCCACTTT
CASSHSTGVDGSPLHF
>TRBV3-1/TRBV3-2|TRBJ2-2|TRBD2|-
TGTGCCAGCAGCCAAGGGGGCGGGAGGGGCGACACCGGGGAGCTGTTTTTT
CASSQGGGRGDTGELFF
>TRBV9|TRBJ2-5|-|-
TGTGCCAGCAGCGTAGGATTCTTTCAAGAGACCCAGTACTTC
CASSVGFFQETQYF
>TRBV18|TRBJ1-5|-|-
TGTGCCAGCTCACCTCTCGGGGACGGGAATCAGCCCCAGCATTTT
CASSPLGDGNQPQHF
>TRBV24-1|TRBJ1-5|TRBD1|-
TGTGCCACCAGTCCGGGACAGGGGCTCGTGCCCCAGCATTTT
CATSPGQGLVPQHF
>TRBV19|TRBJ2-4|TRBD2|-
TGTGCCAGTAGTCGAGGACTAGATGGGGGAGACATTCAGTACTTC
CASSRGLDGGDIQYF
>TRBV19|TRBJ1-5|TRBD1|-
TGTGCCAGTAGTACCCTACAGGGGCGAAGTCAGCCCCAGCATTTT
CASSTLQGRSQPQHF
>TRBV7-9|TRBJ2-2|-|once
TGTGCCAGGGGTGGGTTGGCCCCCACGAACACCGGGGAGCTGTTTTTT
CARGGLAPTNTGELFF
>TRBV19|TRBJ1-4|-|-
TGTGCCAGCCGGCATGCAACTAATGAAAAACTGTTTTTT
CASRHATNEKLFF
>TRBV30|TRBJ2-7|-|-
TGTGCCTGGATGGTAGGGGGTTCCTACGAGCAGTACTTC
CAWMVGGSYEQYF
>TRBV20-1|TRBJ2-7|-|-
TGCAGGACCGACACTCCCTACGAGCAGTACTTC
CRTDTPYEQYF
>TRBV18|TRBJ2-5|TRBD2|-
TGTGCCAGCTCACCGTTTGCTCCTAGCGGGGGACCGAGTCCCCAGTACTTC
CASSPFAPSGGPSPQYF
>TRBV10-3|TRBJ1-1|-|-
TGTGCCATCAGTGAGTCGGGTGTCGGGTTTGAAGCTTTCTTT
CAISESGVGFEAFF
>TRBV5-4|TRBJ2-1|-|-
TGTGCCAGCAGCTACGACCACAATGAGCAGTTCTTC
CASSYDHNEQFF
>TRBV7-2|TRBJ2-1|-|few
TGTGCCAGCAGCCGGCCGGGGACCGAGCAGTTCTTC
CASSRPGTEQFF
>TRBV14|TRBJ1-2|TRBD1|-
TGTGCCAGCAGCAGGGACAGGATCAACTATGGCTACACCTTC
CASSRDRINYGYTF
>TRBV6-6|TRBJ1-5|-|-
TGTGCCAGCAGGCCAGGGAGTAGTCAGCCCCAGCATTTT
CASRPGSSQPQHF